This T cell receptor (beta chain) is drawn from a study of control samples from healthy donors and cancer patients. TCRdb keeps only in-frame clones here, not all; method: immunoSEQ multiplex PCR. This sample has approximately 52,000 clones, with around 87% found just once. Germline CDR1 SGHKS, CDR2 YYEKEE (reference sequence). Trimming pared 2 bases from V and 5 bases from J, leaving 13 bases between. CDR3 length: 14 residues. This receptor was taken from a man aged 55 to 70 with head and neck cancer. Sequencing was done on a sample of PBMCs. The genes are TRBV5-5 and TRBJ2-5; D remains unclear. The CDR3 reads CASSFVTIAETQYF. In DNA, the CDR3 is TGTGCCAGCAGCTTCGTGACAATCGCGGAGACCCAGTACTTC.